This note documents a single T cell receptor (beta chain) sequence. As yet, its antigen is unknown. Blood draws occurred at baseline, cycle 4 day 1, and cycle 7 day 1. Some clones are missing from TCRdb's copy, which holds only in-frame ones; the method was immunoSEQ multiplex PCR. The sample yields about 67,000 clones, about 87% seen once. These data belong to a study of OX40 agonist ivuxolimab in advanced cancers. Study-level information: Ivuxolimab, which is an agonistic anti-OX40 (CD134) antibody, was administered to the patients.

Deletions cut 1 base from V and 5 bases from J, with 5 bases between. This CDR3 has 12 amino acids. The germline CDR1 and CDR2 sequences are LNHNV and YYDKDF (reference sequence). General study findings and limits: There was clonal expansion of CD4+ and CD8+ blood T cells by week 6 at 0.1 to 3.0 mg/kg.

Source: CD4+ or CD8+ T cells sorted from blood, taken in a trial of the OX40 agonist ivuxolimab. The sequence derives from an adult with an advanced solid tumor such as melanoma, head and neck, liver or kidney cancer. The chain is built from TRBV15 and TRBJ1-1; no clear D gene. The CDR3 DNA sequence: TGTGCCACCAGCAGAGGATGGACTGAAGCTTTCTTT. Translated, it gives CATSRGWTEAFF.